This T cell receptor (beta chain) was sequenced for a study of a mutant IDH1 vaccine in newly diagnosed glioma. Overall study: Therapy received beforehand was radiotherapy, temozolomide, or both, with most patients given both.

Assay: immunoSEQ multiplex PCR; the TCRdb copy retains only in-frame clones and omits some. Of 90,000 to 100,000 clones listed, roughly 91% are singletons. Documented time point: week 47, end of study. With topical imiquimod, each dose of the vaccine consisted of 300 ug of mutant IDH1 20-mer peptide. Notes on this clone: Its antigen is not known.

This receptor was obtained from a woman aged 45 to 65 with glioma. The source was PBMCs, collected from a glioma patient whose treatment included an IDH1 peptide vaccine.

CDR3 region: CASSLRQGPYYEQYF. The DNA of the CDR3 is TGTGCCAGCAGTCTAAGACAGGGGCCCTACTACGAGCAGTACTTC. The genes are TRBV6-5 and TRBJ2-7; 8 bases map to TRBD1. The V segment lost 5 bases and the J segment 3 bases; nucleotides outside the gene matches: 9. The CDR3 totals 15 residues. Germline CDR1 is MNHEY and CDR2 is SVGAGI.